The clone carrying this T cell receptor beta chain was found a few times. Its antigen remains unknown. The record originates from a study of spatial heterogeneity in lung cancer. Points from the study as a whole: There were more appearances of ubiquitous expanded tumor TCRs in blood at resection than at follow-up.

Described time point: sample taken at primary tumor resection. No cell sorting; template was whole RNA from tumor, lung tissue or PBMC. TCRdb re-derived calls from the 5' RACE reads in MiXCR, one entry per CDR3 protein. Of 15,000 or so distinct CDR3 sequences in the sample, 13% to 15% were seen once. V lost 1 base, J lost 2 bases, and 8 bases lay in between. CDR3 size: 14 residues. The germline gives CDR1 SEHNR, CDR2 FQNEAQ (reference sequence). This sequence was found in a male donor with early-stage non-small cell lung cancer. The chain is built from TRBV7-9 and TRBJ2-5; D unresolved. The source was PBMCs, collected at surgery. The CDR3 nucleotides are TGTGCCAGCAGCTTAGTGGTTAGTCAAGAGACCCAGTACTTC. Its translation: CASSLVVSQETQYF.